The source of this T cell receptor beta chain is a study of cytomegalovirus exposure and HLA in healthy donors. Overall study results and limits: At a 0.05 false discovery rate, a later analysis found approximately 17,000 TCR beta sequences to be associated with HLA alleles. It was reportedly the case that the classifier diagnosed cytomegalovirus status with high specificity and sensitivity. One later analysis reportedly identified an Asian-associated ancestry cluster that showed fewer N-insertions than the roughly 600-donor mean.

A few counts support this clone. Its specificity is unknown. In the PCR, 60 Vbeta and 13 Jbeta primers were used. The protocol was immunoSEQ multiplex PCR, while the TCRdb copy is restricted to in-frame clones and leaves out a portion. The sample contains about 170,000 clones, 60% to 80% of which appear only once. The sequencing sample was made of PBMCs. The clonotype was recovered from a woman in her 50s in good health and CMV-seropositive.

This chain's CDR3 is CASSDRGLSEAFF. For the CDR3, the DNA is TGTGCCAGTTCCGACAGGGGGCTCTCTGAAGCTTTCTTT. The chain combines TRBV19 with TRBJ1-1; 10 positions match TRBD1. Germline CDR1 is LNHDA and CDR2 is SQIVND (reference sequence). After removal of 8 bases from V and 6 bases from J, the junction contained 6 bases not matched to a gene. The CDR3 totals 13 residues.